Detailed here is one TCR beta chain. For the second PCR, which ran for 7 to 11 cycles, a sample-barcoded 5' primer and a J-beta primer mix were used. In TCRdb, the 5' RACE reads were re-called with MiXCR into one record per CDR3 protein. The sample shows approximately 680,000 distinct CDR3 sequences, about a third of them seen only once. The data were taken from a study of blood T cells in healthy people across ages. V lost 0 bases to trimming and J lost 9 bases; unmatched junction nucleotides: 11. The germline V gene has CDR1 SGHTA and CDR2 FQGNSA. The CDR3 length is 18 residues. This TCR was recovered from a woman at least 80 years old in good health. The specimen sequenced was blood. This chain uses TRBV7-2 with TRBJ1-6; 10 nucleotides align to TRBD1. CDR3 nucleotides: TGTGCCAGCAGCTTAGCGGTTAGGGACAGGGGTCGGGGTTCACCCCTCCACTTT. This codes for CASSLAVRDRGRGSPLHF.